This T cell receptor (beta chain) was profiled in a study of blood T cell repertoires in COVID-19. Study-wide context: Specimens from acute and convalescent COVID-19 originated in the United States, Italy and Spain. PBMCs, B-cell-depleted T cells, or T cells provided the cDNA or gDNA that made up the material.

Germline CDR1 and CDR2: SGHRS and YFSETQ. The CDR3 is 13 amino acids. V dropped 6 bases and J dropped 0 bases, with 9 bases sitting between them. Original analysis: Amplifying reference gene primers gave estimates of nucleated cell counts. Measured with immunoSEQ multiplex PCR; TCRdb has only the in-frame clones, and not every one. V, J and clone size reflect that table, while D and trimming were determined from the DNA. The sample includes roughly 200,000 clones, about 87% of them seen just once. This sequence was found in a man in his sixties who had recovered from COVID-19. The gene calls are TRBV5-1 and TRBJ1-1; D is perhaps TRBD1 (6 bases). The sequenced sample was peripheral blood. As DNA, the CDR3 is TGCGCCAGCACGAAGGGGGTGAACACTGAAGCTTTCTTT. It is translated as CASTKGVNTEAFF.